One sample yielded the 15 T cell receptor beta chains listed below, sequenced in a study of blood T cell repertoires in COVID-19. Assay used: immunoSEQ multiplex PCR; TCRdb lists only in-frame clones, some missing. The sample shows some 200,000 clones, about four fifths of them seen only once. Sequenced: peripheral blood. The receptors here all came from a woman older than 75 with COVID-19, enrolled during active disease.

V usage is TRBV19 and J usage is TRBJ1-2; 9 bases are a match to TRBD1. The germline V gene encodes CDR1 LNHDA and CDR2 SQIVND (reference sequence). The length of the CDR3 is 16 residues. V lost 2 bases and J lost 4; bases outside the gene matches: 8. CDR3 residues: CASSILAGTGIYGYTF. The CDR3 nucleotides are TGTGCCAGTAGTATATTAGCAGGGACAGGGATCTATGGCTACACCTTC.

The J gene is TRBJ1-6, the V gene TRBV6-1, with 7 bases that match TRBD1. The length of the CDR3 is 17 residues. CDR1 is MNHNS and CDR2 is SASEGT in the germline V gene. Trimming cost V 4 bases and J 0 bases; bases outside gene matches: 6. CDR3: CASSAGQPSSYNSPLHF. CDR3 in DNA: TGTGCCAGCAGTGCGGGACAGCCAAGCTCCTATAATTCACCCCTCCACTTT.

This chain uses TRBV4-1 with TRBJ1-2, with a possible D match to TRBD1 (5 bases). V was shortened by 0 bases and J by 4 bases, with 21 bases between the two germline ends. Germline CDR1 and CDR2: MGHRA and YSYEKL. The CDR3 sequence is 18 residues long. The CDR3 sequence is CASSQDSSPAGQVYGYTF. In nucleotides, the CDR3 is TGCGCCAGCAGCCAAGATTCGTCCCCGGCAGGGCAGGTCTATGGCTACACCTTC.

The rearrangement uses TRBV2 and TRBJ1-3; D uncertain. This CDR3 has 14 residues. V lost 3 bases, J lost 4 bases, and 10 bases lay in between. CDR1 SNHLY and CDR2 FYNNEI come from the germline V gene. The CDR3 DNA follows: TGTGCCAGCAGTGACCCGGCACAGGGAAACACCATATATTTT. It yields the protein CASSDPAQGNTIYF.

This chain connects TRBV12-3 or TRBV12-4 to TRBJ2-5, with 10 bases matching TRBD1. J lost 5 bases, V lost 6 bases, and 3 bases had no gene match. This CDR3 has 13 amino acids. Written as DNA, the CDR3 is TGTGCCAGCAGGCCGGGACAGGGGGAGACCCAGTACTTC. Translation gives CASRPGQGETQYF.

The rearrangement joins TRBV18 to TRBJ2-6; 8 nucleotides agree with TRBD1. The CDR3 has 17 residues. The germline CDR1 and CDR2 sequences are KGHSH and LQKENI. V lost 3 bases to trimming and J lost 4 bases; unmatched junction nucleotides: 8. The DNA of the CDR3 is TGTGCCAGCTCACCGAATGCAGGGGGCGGCGGGGCCAACGTCCTGACTTTC. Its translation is CASSPNAGGGGANVLTF.

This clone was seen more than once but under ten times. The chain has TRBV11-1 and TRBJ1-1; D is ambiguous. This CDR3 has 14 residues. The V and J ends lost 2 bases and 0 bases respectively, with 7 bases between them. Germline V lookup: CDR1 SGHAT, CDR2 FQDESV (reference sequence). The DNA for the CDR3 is TGTGCCAGCAGCTTAAGCCTAATGAACACTGAAGCTTTCTTT. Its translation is CASSLSLMNTEAFF.

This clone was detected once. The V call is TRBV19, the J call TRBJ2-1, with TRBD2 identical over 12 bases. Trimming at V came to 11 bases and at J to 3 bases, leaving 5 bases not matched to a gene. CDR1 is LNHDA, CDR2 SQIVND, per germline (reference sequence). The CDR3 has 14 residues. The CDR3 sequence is CASGTSGFYNEQFF. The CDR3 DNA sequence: TGTGCCTCCGGGACTAGCGGGTTCTACAATGAGCAGTTCTTC. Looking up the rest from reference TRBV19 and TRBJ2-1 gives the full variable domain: DGGITQSPKYLFRKEGQNVTLSCEQNLNHDAMYWYRQDPGQGLRLIYYSQIVNDFQKGDIAEGYSVSREKKESFPLTVTSAQKNPTAFYLCASGTSGFYNEQFFGPGTRLTVL.

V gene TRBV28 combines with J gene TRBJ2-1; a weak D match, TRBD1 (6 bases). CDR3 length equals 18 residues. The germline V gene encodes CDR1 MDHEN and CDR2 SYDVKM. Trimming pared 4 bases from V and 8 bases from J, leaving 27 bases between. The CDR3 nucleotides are TGTGCCAGCAGTTCCCCCCTCTTCGCCCTGACAGGTCGGTATGAGCAGTTCTTC. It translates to CASSSPLFALTGRYEQFF.

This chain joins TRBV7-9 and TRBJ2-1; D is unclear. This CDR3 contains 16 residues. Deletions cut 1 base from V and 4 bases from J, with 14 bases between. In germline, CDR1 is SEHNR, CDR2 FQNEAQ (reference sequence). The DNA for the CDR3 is TGTGCCAGCAGCTTAGATCTAGGTATCGAGTACAATGAGCAGTTCTTC. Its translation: CASSLDLGIEYNEQFF.

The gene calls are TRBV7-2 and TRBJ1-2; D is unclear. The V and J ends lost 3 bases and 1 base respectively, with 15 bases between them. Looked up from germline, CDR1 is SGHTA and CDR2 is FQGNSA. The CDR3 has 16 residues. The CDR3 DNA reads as TGTGCCAGCAGCTTTGGTAGGCCTACAGATAACTATGGCTACACCTTC. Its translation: CASSFGRPTDNYGYTF.

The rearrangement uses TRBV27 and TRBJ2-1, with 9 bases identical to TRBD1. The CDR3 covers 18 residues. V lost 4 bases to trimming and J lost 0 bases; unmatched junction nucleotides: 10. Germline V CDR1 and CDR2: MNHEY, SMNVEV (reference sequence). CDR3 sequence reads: CASSSRPPGQGSYNEQFF. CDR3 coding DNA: TGTGCCAGCAGTTCTAGACCTCCGGGACAGGGCTCCTACAATGAGCAGTTCTTC.

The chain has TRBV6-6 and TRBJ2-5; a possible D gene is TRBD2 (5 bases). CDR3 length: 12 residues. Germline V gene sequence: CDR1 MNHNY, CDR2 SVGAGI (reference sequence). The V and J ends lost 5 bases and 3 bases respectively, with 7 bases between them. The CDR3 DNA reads TGTGCCAGCAGTCCGGGGAAAGAGACCCAGTACTTC. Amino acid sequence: CASSPGKETQYF.

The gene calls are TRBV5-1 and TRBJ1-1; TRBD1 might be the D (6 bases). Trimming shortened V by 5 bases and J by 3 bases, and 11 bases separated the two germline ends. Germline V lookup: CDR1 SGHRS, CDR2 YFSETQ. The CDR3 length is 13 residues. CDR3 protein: CASRGRGDTEAFF. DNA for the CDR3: TGCGCCAGCAGGGGCAGGGGCGACACTGAAGCTTTCTTT.

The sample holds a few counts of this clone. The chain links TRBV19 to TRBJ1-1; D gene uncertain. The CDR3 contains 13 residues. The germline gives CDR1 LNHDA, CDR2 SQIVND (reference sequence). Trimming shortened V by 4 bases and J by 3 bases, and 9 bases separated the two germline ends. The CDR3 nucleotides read TGTGCCAGTAGTAGAGGGCGCTACACTGAAGCTTTCTTT. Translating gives CASSRGRYTEAFF.